This record looks at one TCR beta chain sequence and its context. No antigen is known for it. The record originates from a study of beta chain features in type 1 diabetes. Study-wide points: Among patients, naive, central memory and Treg TCRB repertoires appeared more similar than among healthy donors. TCRB CDR3s were moderately but significantly shorter in Type 1 diabetes patients in all four CD4+ subsets.

Every donor had blood drawn once into heparin, roughly 0.11 L on average. Sequencing targeted expressed TCRB transcripts, as all isolated RNA had been reverse transcribed. Here immunoSEQ multiplex PCR was the method, and the copy in TCRdb shows in-frame clones only, minus some. The sample has more than 250,000 clones, 15% seen once. Sequencing used naive CD4+ T cells from blood. The receptor's source is a man younger than 30 with type 1 diabetes.

CDR3 sequence reads: CAWRAAGQTYNSPLHF. The CDR3 DNA reads as TGTGCCTGGAGGGCCGCCGGACAAACCTATAATTCACCCCTCCACTTT. The genes are TRBV30 and TRBJ1-6; possible D gene TRBD1, 5 bases. CDR1 and CDR2 from the germline V gene are GTSNPN and SVGIG (reference sequence). Trimming removed 3 bases from V and 2 bases from J, with 14 bases in between. The CDR3 totals 16 residues.